Below, 10 T cell receptor beta chains from the same sample are listed, as sequenced in a study of response to subunit inactivated influenza vaccine. Via MiXCR, TCRdb re-called the RT-PCR reads, giving one row per CDR3 protein. The repertoire holds 800,000 or so distinct CDR3 sequences, less than 25% seen once, with about a tenth in the top ten. The sequenced sample was PBMCs from blood, obtained 5 days after vaccination. Source of these receptors: a man aged 45 to 65 who received an inactivated influenza vaccine.

This chain joins TRBV4-3 and TRBJ1-2; possibly TRBD1 for D (5 bases). Looked up from germline, CDR1 is LGHNA and CDR2 is YSLEER. The V gene lost 3 bases and the J gene lost 4 bases, with 15 bases spanning the gap. This CDR3 is built from 15 residues. CDR3 loop: CASSQRQYRSYGYTF. The CDR3 DNA sequence: TGCGCCAGCAGCCAGAGACAGTACAGGAGCTATGGCTACACCTTC.

This clonotype was observed many times. J is TRBJ2-2 and V is TRBV5-1; D not resolved. Trimming left V 0 bases short and J 0 bases short, with 6 bases between. The CDR3 runs to 15 residues. The germline gives CDR1 SGHRS, CDR2 YFSETQ. The CDR3 DNA is TGCGCCAGCAGCTTGGTCACCACGAACACCGGGGAGCTGTTTTTT. Its protein product is CASSLVTTNTGELFF.

The genes are TRBV29-1 and TRBJ2-7, with D perhaps being TRBD1 or TRBD2 (5 bases each). Trimming shortened V by 5 bases and J by 2 bases, and 16 bases separated the two germline ends. CDR1 SQVTM and CDR2 ANQGSEA come from the germline V gene. The CDR3 extends over 14 amino acids. DNA for the CDR3: TGCAGCGTTACGTTGGAAAGGGGACCCTACGAGCAGTACTTC. Its translation: CSVTLERGPYEQYF.

There are a few counts of this clonotype. The chain links TRBV20-1 to TRBJ2-3; D uncertain. V was trimmed by 3 bases and J by 2 bases, leaving 6 bases between them. Germline V CDR1 and CDR2: DFQATT, SNEGSKA (reference sequence). This CDR3 contains 12 residues. As DNA, the CDR3 is TGCAGTGCTAGGCCTCACACAGATACGCAGTATTTT. Translating gives CSARPHTDTQYF.

The chain carries TRBV5-1 and TRBJ1-4, with unresolved D. The V end lost 3 bases, the J end lost 3 bases, and 9 bases lay between the germline ends. The CDR3 is 14 amino acids. Germline assignment: CDR1 SGHRS and CDR2 YFSETQ. The CDR3: CASSSLGANEKLFF. The CDR3, as DNA: TGCGCCAGCAGCTCCCTGGGCGCTAATGAAAAACTGTTTTTT.

This clonotype was seen many times. The CDR3 loop is CASSLVPGRYEQYF. As DNA, the CDR3 is TGTGCCAGCAGCTTAGTCCCAGGTCGGTACGAGCAGTACTTC. The chain is built from TRBV7-2 and TRBJ2-7; D is undetermined. The V and J ends lost 1 base and 4 bases respectively, with 11 bases between them. Germline loops: CDR1 SGHTA, CDR2 FQGNSA. This CDR3 comprises 14 residues.

The table lists this clonotype with a few counts. The chain recombines TRBV5-1 with TRBJ2-7, with D perhaps given as TRBD1 or TRBD2 (6 bases each). Germline lookup yields CDR1 SGHRS and CDR2 YFSETQ. The CDR3 extends over 15 amino acids. The V end lost 3 bases, the J end lost 3 bases, and 16 bases lay between the germline ends. Here the CDR3 reads CASSSGAGTIYEQYF. As DNA, the CDR3 is TGCGCCAGCAGCTCGGGGGCAGGAACCATCTACGAGCAGTACTTC. Variable domain in full (rest from reference TRBV5-1 and TRBJ2-7): KAGVTQTPRYLIKTRGQQVTLSCSPISGHRSVSWYQQTPGQGLQFLFEYFSETQRNKGNFPGRFSGRQFSNSRSEMNVSTLELGDSALYLCASSSGAGTIYEQYFGPGTRLTVT.

This clonotype was observed a handful of times. The genes are TRBV6-5 and TRBJ2-2; the D gene could be TRBD1 or TRBD2 (5 bases each). The CDR3 has 19 residues. The V and J ends lost 0 bases and 5 bases respectively, with 22 bases between them. The germline gives CDR1 MNHEY, CDR2 SVGAGI. The CDR3 sequence: CASSYSNDFRGSGTGELFF. CDR3 coding DNA: TGTGCCAGCAGTTACTCGAACGACTTCCGGGGCTCGGGGACCGGGGAGCTGTTTTTT.

This clonotype was seen a few times. V is TRBV21-1 and J is TRBJ2-3. TRBV21-1 corresponds to a pseudogene. This CDR3 is 14 amino acids long. Here the CDR3 reads CASSEDSYTDTQYF. The CDR3, as DNA: TGTGCCAGCAGCGAAGACAGCTACACAGATACGCAGTATTTT.

In its sample, this clonotype was seen a few times. The rearrangement joins TRBV12-3 or TRBV12-4 to TRBJ1-5, with 7 positions matching TRBD1. The V gene end was trimmed by 6 bases and the J gene end by 6 bases; junction bases not matched to a gene: 8. CDR3 size: 14 residues. CDR3 sequence (DNA): TGTGCCAGCAGAATGACAGGGATCGGTCAGCCCCAGCATTTT. It translates to CASRMTGIGQPQHF.